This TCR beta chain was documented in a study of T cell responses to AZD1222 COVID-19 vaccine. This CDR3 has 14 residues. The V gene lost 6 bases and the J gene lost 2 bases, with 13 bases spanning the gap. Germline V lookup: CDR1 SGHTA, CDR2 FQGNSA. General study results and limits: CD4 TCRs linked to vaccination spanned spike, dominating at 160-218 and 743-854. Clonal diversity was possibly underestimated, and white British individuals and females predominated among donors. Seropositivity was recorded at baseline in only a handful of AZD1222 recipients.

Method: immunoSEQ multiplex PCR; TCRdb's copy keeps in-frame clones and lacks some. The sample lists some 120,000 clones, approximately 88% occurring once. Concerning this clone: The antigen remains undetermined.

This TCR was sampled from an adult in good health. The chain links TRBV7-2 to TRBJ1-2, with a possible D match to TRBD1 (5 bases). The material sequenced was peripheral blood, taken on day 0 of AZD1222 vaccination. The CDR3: CASSESQGNYGYTF. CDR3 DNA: TGTGCCAGCAGTGAGTCGCAGGGCAACTATGGCTACACCTTC.